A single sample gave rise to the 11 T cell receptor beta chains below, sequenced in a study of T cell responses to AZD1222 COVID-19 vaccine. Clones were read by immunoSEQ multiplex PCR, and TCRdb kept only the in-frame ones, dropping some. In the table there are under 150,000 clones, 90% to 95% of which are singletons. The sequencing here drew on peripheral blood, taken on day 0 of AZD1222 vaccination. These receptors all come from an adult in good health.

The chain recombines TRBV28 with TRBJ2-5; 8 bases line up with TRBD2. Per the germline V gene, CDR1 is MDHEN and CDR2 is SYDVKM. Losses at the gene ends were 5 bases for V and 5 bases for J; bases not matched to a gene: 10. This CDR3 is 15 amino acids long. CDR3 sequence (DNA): TGTGCCAGCAGTCCCTTTCGGGGGGGAACGGAGACCCAGTACTTC. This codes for CASSPFRGGTETQYF. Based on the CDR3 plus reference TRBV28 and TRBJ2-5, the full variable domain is DVKVTQSSRYLVKRTGEKVFLECVQDMDHENMFWYRQDPGLGLRLIYFSYDVKMKEKGDIPEGYSVSREKKERFSLILESASTNQTSMYLCASSPFRGGTETQYFGPGTRLLVL.

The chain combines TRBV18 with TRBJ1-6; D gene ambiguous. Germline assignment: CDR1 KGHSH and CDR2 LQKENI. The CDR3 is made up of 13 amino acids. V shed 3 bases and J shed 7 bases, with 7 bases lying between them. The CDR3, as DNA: TGTGCCAGCTCACCCAGCCGGAATTCACCCCTCCACTTT. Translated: CASSPSRNSPLHF.

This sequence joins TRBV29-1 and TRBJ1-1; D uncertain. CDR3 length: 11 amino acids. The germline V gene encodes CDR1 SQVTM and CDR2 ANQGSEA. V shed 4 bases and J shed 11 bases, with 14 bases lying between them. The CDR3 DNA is TGCAGCGTTGGGCCCCAGTCTGGCGCTTTCTTT. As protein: CSVGPQSGAFF. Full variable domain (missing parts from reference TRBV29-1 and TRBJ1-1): SAVISQKPSRDICQRGTSLTIQCQVDSQVTMMFWYRQQPGQSLTLIATANQGSEATYESGFVIDKFPISRPNLTFSTLTVSNMSPEDSSIYLCSVGPQSGAFFGQGTRLTVV.

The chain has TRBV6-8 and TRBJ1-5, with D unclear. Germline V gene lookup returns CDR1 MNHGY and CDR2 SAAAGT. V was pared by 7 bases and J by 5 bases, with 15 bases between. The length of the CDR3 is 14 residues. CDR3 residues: CASILSVGDQPQHF. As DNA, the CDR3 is TGTGCCAGCATCCTCTCTGTTGGAGATCAGCCCCAGCATTTT.

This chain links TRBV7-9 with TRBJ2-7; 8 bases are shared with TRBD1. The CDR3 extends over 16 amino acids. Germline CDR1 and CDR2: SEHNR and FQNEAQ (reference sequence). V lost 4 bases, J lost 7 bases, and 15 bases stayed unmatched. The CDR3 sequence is CASSSLRQGQVGEQYF. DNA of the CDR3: TGTGCCAGCAGCTCCCTCAGACAGGGGCAGGTCGGGGAGCAGTACTTC.

The CDR3 here is CASRTGDTEAFF. CDR3 coding DNA: TGTGCCAGCAGGACAGGGGACACTGAAGCTTTCTTT. This chain connects TRBV28 to TRBJ1-1; 8 nucleotides align to TRBD1. Trimming took 6 bases from V and 3 from J; bases not matched to a gene: 0. The CDR3 consists of 12 residues. Germline V gives CDR1 MDHEN, CDR2 SYDVKM. Based on the CDR3 plus reference TRBV28 and TRBJ1-1, the full variable domain is DVKVTQSSRYLVKRTGEKVFLECVQDMDHENMFWYRQDPGLGLRLIYFSYDVKMKEKGDIPEGYSVSREKKERFSLILESASTNQTSMYLCASRTGDTEAFFGQGTRLTVV.

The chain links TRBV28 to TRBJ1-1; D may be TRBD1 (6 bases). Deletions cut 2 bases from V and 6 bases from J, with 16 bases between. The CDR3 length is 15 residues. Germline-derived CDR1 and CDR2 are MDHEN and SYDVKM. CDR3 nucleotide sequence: TGTGCCAGCAGTTTAGAGGCCGGGGGGCTGTCTGAAGCTTTCTTT. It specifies CASSLEAGGLSEAFF.

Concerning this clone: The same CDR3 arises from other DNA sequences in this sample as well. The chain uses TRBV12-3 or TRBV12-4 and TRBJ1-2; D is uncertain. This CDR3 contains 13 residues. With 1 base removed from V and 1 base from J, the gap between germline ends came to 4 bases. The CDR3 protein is CASSLGGNYGYTF. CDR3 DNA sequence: TGTGCCAGCAGTTTAGGGGGTAACTATGGCTACACCTTC.

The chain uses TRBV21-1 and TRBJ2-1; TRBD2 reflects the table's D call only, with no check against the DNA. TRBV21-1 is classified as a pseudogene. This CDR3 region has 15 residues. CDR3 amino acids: CASRSGRVRYNEQFF. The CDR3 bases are TGTGCCAGCCGTAGCGGGAGGGTTAGGTACAATGAGCAGTTCTTC.

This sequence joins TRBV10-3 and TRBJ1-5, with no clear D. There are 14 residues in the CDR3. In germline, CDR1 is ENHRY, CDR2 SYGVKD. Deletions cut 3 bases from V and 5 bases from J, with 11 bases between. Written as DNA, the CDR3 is TGTGCCATCAGTGACTCGATCGGGTATCAGCCCCAGCATTTT. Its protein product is CAISDSIGYQPQHF.

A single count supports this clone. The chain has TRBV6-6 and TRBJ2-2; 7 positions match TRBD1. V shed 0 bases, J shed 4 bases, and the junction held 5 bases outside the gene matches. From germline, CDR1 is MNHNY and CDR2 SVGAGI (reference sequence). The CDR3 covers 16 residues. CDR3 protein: CASSYSTGTPTGELFF. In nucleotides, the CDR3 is TGTGCCAGCAGTTACTCGACAGGGACGCCCACCGGGGAGCTGTTTTTT.